The 14 T cell receptor beta chains in this list originate from one sample, sequenced in a study of CD8+ T cells in alopecia areata. After isolation, RNA underwent reverse transcription to generate cDNA as the sequencing template. TCRdb keeps only in-frame clones here, not all; method: immunoSEQ multiplex PCR. Of 140,000 to 150,000 clones in the sample, nearly 55% were seen once. Treatment reported: oral pan-JAK inhibitor, 5-10 mg twice daily. Source: CD8+ T cells sorted from blood, taken at week 4, from a patient treated with tofacitinib. All receptors come from a human donor with alopecia areata.

This clone was seen a single time. This chain links TRBV13 with TRBJ1-1; D ambiguous. The V gene lost 1 base and the J gene lost 3 bases, with 9 bases spanning the gap. CDR1 PRHDT and CDR2 FYEKMQ come from the germline V gene (reference sequence). The CDR3 has 14 residues. In nucleotides, the CDR3 is TGTGCCAGCAGCTTAGTAGGCCTGGACACTGAAGCTTTCTTT. Translation: CASSLVGLDTEAFF.

V and J are TRBV6-5 and TRBJ2-3; no definite D call. This CDR3 comprises 12 residues. Germline V lookup: CDR1 MNHEY, CDR2 SVGAGI. Trimming left V 4 bases short and J 4 bases short, with 6 bases between. The CDR3 DNA is TGTGCCAGCAGTTTCACAGCAGATACGCAGTATTTT. It yields the protein CASSFTADTQYF.

The rearrangement joins TRBV2 to TRBJ2-3, with D hard to call. CDR1 SNHLY and CDR2 FYNNEI come from the germline V gene. The CDR3 sequence is 15 residues long. The ends were cut back, 1 base at V and 10 bases at J, with 18 bases in the middle. The CDR3 sequence is CASSEVSESKDPQYF. DNA for the CDR3: TGTGCCAGCAGTGAAGTCTCCGAGAGCAAGGATCCGCAGTATTTT.

The chain links TRBV27 to TRBJ1-2; D is ambiguous. From germline, CDR1 is MNHEY and CDR2 SMNVEV (reference sequence). Trimming pared 6 bases from V and 4 bases from J, leaving 12 bases between. This CDR3 has 13 residues. The CDR3 spells CASSLDGSYGYTF. The CDR3 nucleotides are TGTGCCAGCAGCTTGGACGGGAGCTATGGCTACACCTTC.

The table lists this clone with a few counts. The chain has TRBV15 and TRBJ2-6; D unresolved. V was clipped by 5 bases and J by 1 base, with 12 bases between them. The CDR3 spans 16 residues. CDR1 is LNHNV, CDR2 YYDKDF, per germline (reference sequence). The CDR3 region is CATSRDRGSGANVLTF. In DNA form, the CDR3 reads TGTGCCACCAGCCGCGATCGTGGGTCTGGGGCCAACGTCCTGACTTTC.

The chain has TRBV5-1 and TRBJ2-3; the D gene could be TRBD1 or TRBD2 (6 bases each). The CDR3 extends over 15 amino acids. Trimming took 2 bases from V and 6 from J, leaving 16 bases between them. CDR1 and CDR2 from the germline V gene are SGHRS and YFSETQ. The CDR3 nucleotides are TGCGCCAGCAGCTTCTCGACAGGCCGGGGGGATACGCAGTATTTT. Translation gives CASSFSTGRGDTQYF.

The chain uses TRBV27 and TRBJ1-5; weak D call: TRBD1 (5 bases). Germline V lookup: CDR1 MNHEY, CDR2 SMNVEV (reference sequence). This CDR3 is 15 amino acids long. Trimming pared 3 bases from V and 1 base from J, leaving 10 bases between. This chain's CDR3 is CASSFGGGSNQPQHF. CDR3 sequence (DNA): TGTGCCAGCAGTTTCGGGGGGGGAAGCAATCAGCCCCAGCATTTT.

This chain links TRBV30 with TRBJ2-2; a weak D match, TRBD1 (6 bases). The CDR3 totals 15 residues. Trimming cost V 2 bases and J 5 bases, with 15 bases left between them. Per the germline V gene, CDR1 is GTSNPN and CDR2 is SVGIG (reference sequence). CDR3 amino acids: CAWSQGSRGTGELFF. The CDR3 DNA follows: TGTGCCTGGAGTCAGGGGAGTAGGGGGACCGGGGAGCTGTTTTTT.

This clone was seen a single time. The gene calls are TRBV7-3 and TRBJ1-2; 8 bases are a match to TRBD1. CDR1 SGHTA and CDR2 FQGTGA come from the germline V gene. The trim removed 5 bases at V and 7 bases at J, leaving 9 bases unmatched. The CDR3 totals 14 residues. The CDR3 DNA reads as TGTGCCAGCAGCCCGACAGGGGCAGATCTTGGCTACACCTTC. It specifies CASSPTGADLGYTF. Using reference TRBV7-3 and TRBJ1-2 for the parts outside the CDR3, the full variable domain is GAGVSQTPSNKVTEKGKYVELRCDPISGHTALYWYRQSLGQGPEFLIYFQGTGAADDSGLPNDRFFAVRPEGSVSTLKIQRTERGDSAVYLCASSPTGADLGYTFGSGTRLTVV.

The chain uses TRBV27 and TRBJ1-5; no clear D gene. V was pared by 3 bases and J by 3 bases, with 12 bases between. The CDR3 totals 15 residues. Germline CDR1 and CDR2: MNHEY and SMNVEV (reference sequence). The CDR3 reads CASSLRTGFNQPQHF. The CDR3 nucleotides are TGTGCCAGCAGTTTGCGGACGGGATTCAATCAGCCCCAGCATTTT.

This clone has a handful of counts. The same CDR3 arises from other DNA sequences in this sample as well. The CDR3 DNA reads as TGTGCCAGCAGCGTGGGAGGGGATGGCTACACCTTC. This gives the protein CASSVGGDGYTF. This chain links TRBV9 with TRBJ1-2, with D perhaps TRBD1 (5 bases). Germline V gene sequence: CDR1 SGDLS, CDR2 YYNGEE. The ends were cut back, 2 bases at V and 6 bases at J, with 8 bases in the middle. This CDR3 has 12 amino acids.

This chain uses TRBV7-8 with TRBJ2-5; D ambiguous. Germline V lookup: CDR1 SGHVS, CDR2 FQNEAQ. The CDR3 is 16 residues long. Trimming shortened V by 0 bases and J by 1 base, and 12 bases separated the two germline ends. The CDR3 sequence is CASSLAYAELQETQYF. The CDR3 DNA follows: TGTGCCAGCAGCTTAGCTTACGCAGAACTCCAAGAGACCCAGTACTTC. The variable domain in full, completed from reference TRBV7-8 and TRBJ2-5, reads GAGVSQSPRYKVAKRGQDVALRCDPISGHVSLFWYQQALGQGPEFLTYFQNEAQLDKSGLPSDRFFAERPEGSVSTLKIQRTQQEDSAVYLCASSLAYAELQETQYFGPGTRLLVL.

This clone was seen repeatedly, ten times or more. The chain joins TRBV18 to TRBJ2-2; D not resolved. The CDR3 spans 15 residues. Germline V gives CDR1 KGHSH, CDR2 LQKENI. Trimming pared 3 bases from V and 0 bases from J, leaving 8 bases between. The CDR3 region has the DNA TGTGCCAGCTCACCTGTGGACCCGAACACCGGGGAGCTGTTTTTT. This encodes CASSPVDPNTGELFF.

The gene calls are TRBV5-6 and TRBJ1-4; D is unresolved. V gave up 3 bases and J gave up 0 bases, with 9 bases separating them. Germline CDR1 SGHDT, CDR2 YYEEEE. CDR3 length: 15 residues. CDR3 sequence (DNA): TGTGCCAGCAGCTACCAACAAGCAACTAATGAAAAACTGTTTTTT. It translates to CASSYQQATNEKLFF.